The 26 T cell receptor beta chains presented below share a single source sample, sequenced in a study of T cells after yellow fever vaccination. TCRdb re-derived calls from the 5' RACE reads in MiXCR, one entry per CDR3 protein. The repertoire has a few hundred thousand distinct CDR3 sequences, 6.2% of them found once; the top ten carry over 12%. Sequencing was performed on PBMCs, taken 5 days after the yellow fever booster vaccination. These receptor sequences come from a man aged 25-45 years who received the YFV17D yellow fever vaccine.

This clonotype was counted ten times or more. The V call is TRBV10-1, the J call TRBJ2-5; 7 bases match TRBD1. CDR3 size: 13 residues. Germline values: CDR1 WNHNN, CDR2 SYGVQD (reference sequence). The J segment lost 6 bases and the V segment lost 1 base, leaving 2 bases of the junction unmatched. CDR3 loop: CASSEWTGQTQYF. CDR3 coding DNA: TGCGCCAGCAGTGAGTGGACAGGTCAGACCCAGTACTTC.

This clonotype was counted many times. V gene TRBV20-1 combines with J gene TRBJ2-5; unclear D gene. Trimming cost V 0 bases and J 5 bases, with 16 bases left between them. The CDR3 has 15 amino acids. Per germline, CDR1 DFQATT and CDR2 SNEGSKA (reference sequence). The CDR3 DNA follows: TGCAGTGCTAGAGATCCGGCAGACCCGAGGGAGACCCAGTACTTC. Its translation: CSARDPADPRETQYF.

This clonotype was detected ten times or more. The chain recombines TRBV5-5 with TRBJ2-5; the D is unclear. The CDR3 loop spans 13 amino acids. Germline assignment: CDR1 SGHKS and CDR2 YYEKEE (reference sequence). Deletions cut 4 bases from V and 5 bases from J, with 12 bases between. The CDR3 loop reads CASSQVWLETQYF. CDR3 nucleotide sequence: TGTGCCAGCAGCCAAGTCTGGCTGGAGACCCAGTACTTC. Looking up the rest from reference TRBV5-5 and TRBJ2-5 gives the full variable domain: DAGVTQSPTHLIKTRGQQVTLRCSPISGHKSVSWYQQVLGQGPQFIFQYYEKEERGRGNFPDRFSARQFPNYSSELNVNALLLGDSALYLCASSQVWLETQYFGPGTRLLVL.

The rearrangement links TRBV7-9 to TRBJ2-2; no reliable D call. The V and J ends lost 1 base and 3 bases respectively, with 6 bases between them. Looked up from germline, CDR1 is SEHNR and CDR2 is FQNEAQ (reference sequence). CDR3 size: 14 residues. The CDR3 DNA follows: TGTGCCAGCAGCTTAGGTCAGGACACCGGGGAGCTGTTTTTT. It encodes CASSLGQDTGELFF.

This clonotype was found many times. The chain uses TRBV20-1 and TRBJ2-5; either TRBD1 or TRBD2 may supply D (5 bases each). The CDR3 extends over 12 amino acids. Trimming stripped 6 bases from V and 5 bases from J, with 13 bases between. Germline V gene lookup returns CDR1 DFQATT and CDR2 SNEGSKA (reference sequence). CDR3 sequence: CSAGTLLETQYF. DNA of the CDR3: TGCAGTGCCGGGACCCTGCTGGAGACCCAGTACTTC.

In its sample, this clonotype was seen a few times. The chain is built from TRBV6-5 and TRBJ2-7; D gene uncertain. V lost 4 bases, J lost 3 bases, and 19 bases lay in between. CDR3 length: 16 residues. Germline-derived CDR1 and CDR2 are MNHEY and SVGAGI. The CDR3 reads CASSFLRQGFIYEQYF. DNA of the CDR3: TGTGCCAGCAGTTTTCTCAGGCAAGGTTTCATCTACGAGCAGTACTTC.

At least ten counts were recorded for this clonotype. The chain's CDR3 is CASSPGTGGNYEQYF. As DNA, the CDR3 is TGCGCCAGCAGCCCAGGGACAGGGGGAAACTACGAGCAGTACTTC. The gene calls are TRBV5-1 and TRBJ2-7, with 11 bases identical to TRBD1. V was pared by 4 bases and J by 3 bases, with 6 bases of the junction left unmatched. This CDR3 contains 15 residues. The germline V gene has CDR1 SGHRS and CDR2 YFSETQ.

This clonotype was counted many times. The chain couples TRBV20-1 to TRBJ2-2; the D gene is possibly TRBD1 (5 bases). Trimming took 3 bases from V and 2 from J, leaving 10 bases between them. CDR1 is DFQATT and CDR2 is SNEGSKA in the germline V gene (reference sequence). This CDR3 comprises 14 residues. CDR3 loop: CSASTGGNTGELFF. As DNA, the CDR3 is TGCAGTGCTAGTACAGGTGGAAACACCGGGGAGCTGTTTTTT.

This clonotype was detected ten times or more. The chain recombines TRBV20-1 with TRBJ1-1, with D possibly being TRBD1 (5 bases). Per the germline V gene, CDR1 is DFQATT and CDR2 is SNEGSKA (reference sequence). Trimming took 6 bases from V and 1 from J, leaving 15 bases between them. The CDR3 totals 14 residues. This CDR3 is CSATTGRPNTEAFF. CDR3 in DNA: TGCAGTGCGACTACAGGACGGCCGAACACTGAAGCTTTCTTT.

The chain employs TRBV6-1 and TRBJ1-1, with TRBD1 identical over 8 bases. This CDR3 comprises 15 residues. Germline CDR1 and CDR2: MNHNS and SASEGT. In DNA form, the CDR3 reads TGTGGAGTAATCCCCCGACAGGGGCTTATTACTGAAGCTTTCTTT. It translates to CGVIPRQGLITEAFF.

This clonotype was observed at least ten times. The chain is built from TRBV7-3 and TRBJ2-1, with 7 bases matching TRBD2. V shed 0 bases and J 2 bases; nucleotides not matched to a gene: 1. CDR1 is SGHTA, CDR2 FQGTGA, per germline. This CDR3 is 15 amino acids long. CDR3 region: CASSLTGGPYNEQFF. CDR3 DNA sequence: TGTGCCAGCAGCTTAACGGGAGGGCCCTACAATGAGCAGTTCTTC.

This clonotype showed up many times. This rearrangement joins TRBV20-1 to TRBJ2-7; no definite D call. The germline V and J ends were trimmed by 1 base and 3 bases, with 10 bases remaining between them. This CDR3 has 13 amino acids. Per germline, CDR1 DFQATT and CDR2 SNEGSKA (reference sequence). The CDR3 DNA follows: TGCAGTGCTAGAGGGGCTACCTTCTACGAGCAGTACTTC. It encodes CSARGATFYEQYF.

CDR3 nucleotide sequence: TGTGCCAGCACCCAGGACCTGGGGCAAGAGACCCAGTACTTC. This codes for CASTQDLGQETQYF. The chain has TRBV28 and TRBJ2-5; D is ambiguous. Trimming stripped 7 bases from V and 2 bases from J, with 14 bases between. The length of the CDR3 is 14 residues. Germline V gene lookup returns CDR1 MDHEN and CDR2 SYDVKM.

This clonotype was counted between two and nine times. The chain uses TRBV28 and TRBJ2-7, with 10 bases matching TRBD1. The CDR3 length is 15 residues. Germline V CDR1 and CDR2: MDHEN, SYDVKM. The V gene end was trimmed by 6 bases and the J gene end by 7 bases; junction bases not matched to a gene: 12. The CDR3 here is CASSLSTGGLDEQYF. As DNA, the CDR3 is TGTGCCAGCAGCCTGTCGACAGGGGGCTTGGATGAGCAGTACTTC. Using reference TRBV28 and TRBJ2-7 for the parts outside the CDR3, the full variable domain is DVKVTQSSRYLVKRTGEKVFLECVQDMDHENMFWYRQDPGLGLRLIYFSYDVKMKEKGDIPEGYSVSREKKERFSLILESASTNQTSMYLCASSLSTGGLDEQYFGPGTRLTVT.

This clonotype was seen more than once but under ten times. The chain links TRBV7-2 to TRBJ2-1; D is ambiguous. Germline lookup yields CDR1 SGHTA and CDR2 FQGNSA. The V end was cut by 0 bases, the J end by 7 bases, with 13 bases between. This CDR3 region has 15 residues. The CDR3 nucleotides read TGTGCCAGCAGCTTAGCAATCAGCAGTAGGAATGAGCAGTTCTTC. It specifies CASSLAISSRNEQFF.

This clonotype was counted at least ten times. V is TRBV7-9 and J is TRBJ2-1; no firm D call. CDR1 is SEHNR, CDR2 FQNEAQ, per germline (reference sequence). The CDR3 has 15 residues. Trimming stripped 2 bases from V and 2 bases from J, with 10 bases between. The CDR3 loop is CASSLRVNAYNEQFF. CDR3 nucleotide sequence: TGTGCCAGCAGCTTAAGGGTGAACGCCTACAATGAGCAGTTCTTC.

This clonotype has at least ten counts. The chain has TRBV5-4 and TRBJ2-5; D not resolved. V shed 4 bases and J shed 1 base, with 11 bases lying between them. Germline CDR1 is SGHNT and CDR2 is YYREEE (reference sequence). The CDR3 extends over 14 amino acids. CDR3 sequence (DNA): TGTGCCAGCAGCCTCCCCGGAGTCCAAGAGACCCAGTACTTC. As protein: CASSLPGVQETQYF.

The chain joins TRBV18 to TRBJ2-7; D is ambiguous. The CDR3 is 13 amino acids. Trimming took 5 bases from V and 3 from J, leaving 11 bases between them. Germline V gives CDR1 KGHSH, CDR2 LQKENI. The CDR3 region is CASSMVRNYEQYF. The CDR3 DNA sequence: TGTGCCAGCTCAATGGTTCGAAACTACGAGCAGTACTTC.

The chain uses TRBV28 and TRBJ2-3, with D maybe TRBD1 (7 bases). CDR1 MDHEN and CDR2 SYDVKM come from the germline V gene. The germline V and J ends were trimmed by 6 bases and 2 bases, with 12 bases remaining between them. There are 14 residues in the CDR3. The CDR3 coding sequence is TGTGCCAGCAGCGCGGGACAGAACACAGATACGCAGTATTTT. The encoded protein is CASSAGQNTDTQYF.

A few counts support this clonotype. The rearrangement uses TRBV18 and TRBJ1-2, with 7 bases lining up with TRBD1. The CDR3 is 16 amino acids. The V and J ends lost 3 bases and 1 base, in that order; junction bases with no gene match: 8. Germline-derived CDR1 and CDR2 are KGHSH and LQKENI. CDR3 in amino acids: CASSPGQPPFNYGYTF. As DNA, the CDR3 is TGTGCCAGCTCACCGGGACAGCCGCCTTTTAACTATGGCTACACCTTC.

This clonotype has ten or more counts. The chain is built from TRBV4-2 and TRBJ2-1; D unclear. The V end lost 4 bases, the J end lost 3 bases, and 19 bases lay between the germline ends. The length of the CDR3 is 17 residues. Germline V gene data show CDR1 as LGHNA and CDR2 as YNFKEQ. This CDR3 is CASSPWRGGALYNEQFF. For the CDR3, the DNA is TGTGCCAGCAGCCCGTGGCGTGGCGGAGCCCTCTACAATGAGCAGTTCTTC.

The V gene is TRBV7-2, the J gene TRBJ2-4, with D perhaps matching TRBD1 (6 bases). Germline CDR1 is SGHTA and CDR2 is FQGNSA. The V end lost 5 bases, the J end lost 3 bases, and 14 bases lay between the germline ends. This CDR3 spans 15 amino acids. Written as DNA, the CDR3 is TGTGCCAGCAGCCCCCTGGACAGCAACAAAAACATTCAGTACTTC. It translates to CASSPLDSNKNIQYF. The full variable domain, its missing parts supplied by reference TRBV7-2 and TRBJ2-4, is GAGVSQSPSNKVTEKGKDVELRCDPISGHTALYWYRQSLGQGLEFLIYFQGNSAPDKSGLPSDRFSAERTGGSVSTLTIQRTQQEDSAVYLCASSPLDSNKNIQYFGAGTRLSVL.

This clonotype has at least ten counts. The CDR3 nucleotides are TGCAGTGCCCGACCGGGAGGCCGAGAGACCCAGTACTTC. This gives the protein CSARPGGRETQYF. This chain connects TRBV20-1 to TRBJ2-5; 7 bases agree with TRBD2. Germline loops: CDR1 DFQATT, CDR2 SNEGSKA (reference sequence). This CDR3 has 13 residues. V dropped 6 bases and J dropped 4; count of bases not matched to a gene: 8.

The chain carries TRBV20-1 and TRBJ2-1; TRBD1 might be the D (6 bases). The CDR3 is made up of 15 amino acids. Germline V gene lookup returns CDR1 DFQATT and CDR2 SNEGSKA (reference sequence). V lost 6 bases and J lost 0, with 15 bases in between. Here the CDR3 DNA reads TGCAGTGCCAACAGGGATGGGAGCTCCTACAATGAGCAGTTCTTC. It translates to CSANRDGSSYNEQFF.

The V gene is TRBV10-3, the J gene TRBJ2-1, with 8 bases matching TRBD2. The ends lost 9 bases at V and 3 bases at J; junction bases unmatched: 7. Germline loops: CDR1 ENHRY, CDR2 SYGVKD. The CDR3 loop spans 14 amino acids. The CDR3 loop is CAIRSGRNYNEQFF. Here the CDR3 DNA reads TGTGCCATACGGAGCGGGAGAAACTACAATGAGCAGTTCTTC.

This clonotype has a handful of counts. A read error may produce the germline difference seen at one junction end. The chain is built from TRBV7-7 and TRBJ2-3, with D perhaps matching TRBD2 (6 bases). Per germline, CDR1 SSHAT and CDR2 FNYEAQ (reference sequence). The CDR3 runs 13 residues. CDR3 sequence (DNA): TGTGCTAGCAGCTCCGGGAGTTCAGATACGCAGTATTTT. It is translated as CASSSGSSDTQYF. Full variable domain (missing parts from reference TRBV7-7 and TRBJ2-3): GAGVSQSPRYKVTKRGQDVTLRCDPISSHATLYWYQQALGQGPEFLTYFNYEAQPDKSGLPSDRFSAERPEGSISTLTIQRTEQRDSAMYRCASSSGSSDTQYFGPGTRLTVL.